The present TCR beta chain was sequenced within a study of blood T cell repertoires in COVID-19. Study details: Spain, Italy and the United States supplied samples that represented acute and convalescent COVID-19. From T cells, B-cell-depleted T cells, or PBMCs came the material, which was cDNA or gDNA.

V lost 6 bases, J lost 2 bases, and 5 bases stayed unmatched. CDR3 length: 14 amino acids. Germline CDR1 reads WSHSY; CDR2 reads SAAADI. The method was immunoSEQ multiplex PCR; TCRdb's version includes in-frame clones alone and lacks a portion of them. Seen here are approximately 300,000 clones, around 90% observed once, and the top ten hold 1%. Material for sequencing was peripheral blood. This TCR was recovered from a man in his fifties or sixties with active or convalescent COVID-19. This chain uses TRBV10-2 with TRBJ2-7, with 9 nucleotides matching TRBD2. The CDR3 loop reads CASSSSGNTYEQYF. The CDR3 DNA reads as TGCGCCAGCAGCTCTAGCGGGAACACCTACGAGCAGTACTTC.